Here is one T cell receptor beta chain with its context. Its specificity is not known. This record comes from a study of T cell responses to AZD1222 COVID-19 vaccine. Whole-study context: Second doses at about 4 or about 12 weeks were pooled. The study, taken as a whole, reports: Clonal diversity was possibly underestimated; the donors were predominantly white British and more often female. Just a handful of AZD1222 recipients were seropositive at baseline.

Trimming took off 0 bases at V and 6 bases at J, with 15 bases between the two ends. Looked up from germline, CDR1 is GTSNPN and CDR2 is SVGIG (reference sequence). CDR3 length equals 15 residues. The method was immunoSEQ multiplex PCR; TCRdb's version includes in-frame clones alone and lacks a portion of them. The data hold roughly 140,000 clones, with 70% to 90% observed a single time. The material sequenced was peripheral blood, taken on day 0 of AZD1222 vaccination. This sequence originates from an adult in good health. The gene calls are TRBV30 and TRBJ1-3, with D perhaps matching TRBD1 (5 bases). The DNA of the CDR3 is TGTGCCTGGAGTGTACTGGGGCACGTGAAAAACACCATATATTTT. Translating it yields CAWSVLGHVKNTIYF.